The source of this T cell receptor (beta chain) is a study of monozygotic twins with inflammatory bowel disease. There are 13 residues in the CDR3. Germline V gene lookup returns CDR1 MNHNS and CDR2 SASEGT. Via template switching, UMIs carrying a 6-nucleotide sample barcode were introduced. TCRdb reprocessed the 5' RACE reads, with one entry per CDR3 protein and no DNA. The listing records a few hundred thousand distinct CDR3 sequences. The sequencing input was blood. The J gene is TRBJ1-1, the V gene TRBV6-1; TCRdb proposes TRBD1, but this gene call is untestable without DNA. This sequence was found in a human donor with ulcerative colitis or Crohn's disease, or a healthy co-twin of an affected twin (not recorded which). CDR3 residues: CASSQDSSGEAFF.